This entry lists 10 T cell receptor beta chains sequenced from one sample in a study of blood T cell repertoires in COVID-19. TCRdb's table, derived via immunoSEQ multiplex PCR, lists solely in-frame clones and lacks some. The repertoire holds some 450,000 clones, with about 91% as singletons. Material: peripheral blood. The receptor source for this set is a woman aged 45-60 years with COVID-19, enrolled during active disease.

V usage is TRBV5-4 and J usage is TRBJ1-1; D gene uncertain. The V end lost 0 bases, the J end lost 1 base, and 10 bases lay between the germline ends. Per the germline V gene, CDR1 is SGHNT and CDR2 is YYREEE (reference sequence). The CDR3 loop spans 15 amino acids. The CDR3 region is CASSLAAARNTEAFF. The CDR3 DNA follows: TGTGCCAGCAGCTTGGCGGCGGCTAGGAACACTGAAGCTTTCTTT.

This chain links TRBV3-1 (or the pseudogene TRBV3-2) with TRBJ1-4; 8 nucleotides match TRBD1. The CDR3 totals 14 residues. V lost 4 bases and J lost 7; bases outside the gene matches: 5. Germline-derived CDR1 and CDR2 are LGHDT and YNNKEL (reference sequence). The DNA for the CDR3 is TGTGCCAGCAGCCCCAGGGGGCTCGGTGAAAAACTGTTTTTT. This encodes CASSPRGLGEKLFF.

V gene TRBV7-3 combines with J gene TRBJ2-5; 10 bases align to TRBD1. The V segment lost 3 bases and the J segment 5 bases; nucleotides outside the gene matches: 6. The germline V gene has CDR1 SGHTA and CDR2 FQGTGA. The CDR3 runs 15 residues. This chain's CDR3 is CASSLGQGIRETQYF. The DNA for the CDR3 is TGTGCCAGCAGCTTGGGACAGGGGATTAGGGAGACCCAGTACTTC.

The chain links TRBV10-3 to TRBJ1-1, with D possibly being TRBD1 (5 bases). The germline gives CDR1 ENHRY, CDR2 SYGVKD. V dropped 5 bases and J dropped 4 bases, with 17 bases sitting between them. The CDR3 loop spans 15 amino acids. The CDR3 coding sequence is TGTGCCATCAGTCTTCAAGCCACAGGAAGCACTGAAGCTTTCTTT. Its translation: CAISLQATGSTEAFF.

V is TRBV7-9 and J is TRBJ2-7; D perhaps matches TRBD1 (5 bases). The CDR3 extends over 14 amino acids. Germline CDR1 and CDR2: SEHNR and FQNEAQ (reference sequence). The V gene lost 6 bases and the J gene lost 4 bases, with 16 bases spanning the gap. CDR3 nucleotide sequence: TGTGCCAGCAGTTGGACATCGGCCCTTTACGAGCAGTACTTC. This codes for CASSWTSALYEQYF.

A remark on this clone: The same CDR3 also results from other DNA sequences found in this sample. CDR3 DNA sequence: TGCGCCAGCAGCTTATCCGGGGGCTCTGGAAACACCATATATTTT. Protein: CASSLSGGSGNTIYF. This chain links TRBV5-1 with TRBJ1-3, with TRBD1 as a possible D gene (5 bases). The V end was cut by 2 bases, the J end by 0 bases, with 9 bases between. The germline V gene encodes CDR1 SGHRS and CDR2 YFSETQ. This CDR3 is 15 amino acids long.

CDR3 amino acids: CASSQGLAGITDTQYF. CDR3 nucleotide sequence: TGCGCCAGCAGCCAGGGACTAGCGGGGATCACAGATACGCAGTATTTT. The chain combines TRBV5-1 with TRBJ2-3; TRBD2 aligns across 13 bases. The CDR3 has 16 amino acids. J was trimmed by 2 bases and V by 4 bases; bases with no gene match: 4. Looked up from germline, CDR1 is SGHRS and CDR2 is YFSETQ.

J is TRBJ2-7 and V is TRBV19; 12 positions agree with TRBD2. V gave up 6 bases and J gave up 7 bases; unmatched junction bases: 10. CDR3 length equals 15 residues. Germline values: CDR1 LNHDA, CDR2 SQIVND (reference sequence). This chain's CDR3 is CASSGATSGGWEQYF. CDR3 bases: TGTGCCAGTAGCGGAGCGACTAGCGGGGGTTGGGAGCAGTACTTC.

The chain has TRBV29-1 and TRBJ2-2; D is perhaps TRBD1 (6 bases). The germline CDR1 and CDR2 sequences are SQVTM and ANQGSEA. Between the trimmed V and J ends, which lost 6 bases and 3 bases, there was a span of 17 bases. The CDR3 covers 15 residues. CDR3 coding DNA: TGCAGCGTATCCGTCCAGGGGTTGGACACCGGGGAGCTGTTTTTT. This translates into CSVSVQGLDTGELFF.

The rearrangement joins TRBV27 to TRBJ2-1; D may be TRBD2 (6 bases). The V gene's germline CDR1 is MNHEY and CDR2 SMNVEV (reference sequence). CDR3 length equals 15 residues. V shed 5 bases and J shed 0 bases, with 11 bases lying between them. The CDR3 protein is CASSETRSSYNEQFF. The CDR3 DNA reads TGTGCCAGCAGTGAGACTAGGTCCTCCTACAATGAGCAGTTCTTC.